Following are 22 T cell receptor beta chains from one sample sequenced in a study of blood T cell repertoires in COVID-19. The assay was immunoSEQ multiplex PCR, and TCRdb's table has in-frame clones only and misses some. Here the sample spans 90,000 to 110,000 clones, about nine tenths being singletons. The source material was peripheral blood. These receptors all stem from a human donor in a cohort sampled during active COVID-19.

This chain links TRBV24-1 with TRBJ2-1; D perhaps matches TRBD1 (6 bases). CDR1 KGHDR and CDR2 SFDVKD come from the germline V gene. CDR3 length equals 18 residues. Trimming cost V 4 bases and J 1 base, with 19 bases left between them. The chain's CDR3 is CATSDHAGGPRSYNEQFF. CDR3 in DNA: TGTGCCACCAGTGACCATGCTGGGGGCCCGAGATCCTACAATGAGCAGTTCTTC.

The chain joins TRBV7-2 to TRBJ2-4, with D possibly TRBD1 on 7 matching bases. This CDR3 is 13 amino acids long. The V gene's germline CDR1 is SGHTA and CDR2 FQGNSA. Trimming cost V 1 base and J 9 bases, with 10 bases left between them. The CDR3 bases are TGTGCCAGCAGCTTAGACAGGGGAGGCATTCAGTACTTC. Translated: CASSLDRGGIQYF.

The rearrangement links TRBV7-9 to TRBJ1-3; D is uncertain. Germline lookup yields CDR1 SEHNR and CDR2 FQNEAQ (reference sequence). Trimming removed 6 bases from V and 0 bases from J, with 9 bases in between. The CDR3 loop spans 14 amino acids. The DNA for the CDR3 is TGTGCCAGCAGAATTACCAGCTCTGGAAACACCATATATTTT. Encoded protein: CASRITSSGNTIYF.

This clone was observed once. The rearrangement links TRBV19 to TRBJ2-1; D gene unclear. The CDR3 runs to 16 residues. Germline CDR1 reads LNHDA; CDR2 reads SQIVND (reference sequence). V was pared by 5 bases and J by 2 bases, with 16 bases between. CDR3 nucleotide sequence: TGTGCCAGTAGTCGGCTGACACAACCTACCTACAATGAGCAGTTCTTC. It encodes CASSRLTQPTYNEQFF.

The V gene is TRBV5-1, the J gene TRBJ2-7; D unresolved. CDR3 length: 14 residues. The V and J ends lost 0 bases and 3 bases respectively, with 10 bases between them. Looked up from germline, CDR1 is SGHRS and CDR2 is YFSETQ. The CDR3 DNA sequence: TGCGCCAGCAGCTTGGACCCGCACAGCTACGAGCAGTACTTC. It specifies CASSLDPHSYEQYF.

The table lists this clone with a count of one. DNA of the CDR3: TGTGCCAGCAGCTCGGACTATGGCTACACCTTC. It specifies CASSSDYGYTF. This chain joins TRBV7-2 and TRBJ1-2; D is uncertain. Germline V gene data show CDR1 as SGHTA and CDR2 as FQGNSA. V shed 4 bases and J shed 3 bases, with 3 bases lying between them. The CDR3 totals 11 residues.

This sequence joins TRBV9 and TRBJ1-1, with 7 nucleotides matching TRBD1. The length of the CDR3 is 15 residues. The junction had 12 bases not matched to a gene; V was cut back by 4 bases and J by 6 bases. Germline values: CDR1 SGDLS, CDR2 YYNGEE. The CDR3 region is CASSPGTAARAEAFF. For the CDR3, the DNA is TGTGCCAGCAGCCCAGGGACAGCCGCGAGGGCTGAAGCTTTCTTT.

The CDR3 DNA is TGTGCCAGCAGGAAGGGACAGGGGAGTGGTAACACTGAAGCTTTCTTT. It translates to CASRKGQGSGNTEAFF. The V and J genes are TRBV5-4 and TRBJ1-1; TRBD1 agrees at 10 bases. From germline, CDR1 is SGHNT and CDR2 YYREEE (reference sequence). J gave up 2 bases and V 5 bases, and 9 bases lay outside the gene matches. This CDR3 contains 16 residues. The variable domain in full, with the rest retrieved from reference TRBV5-4 and TRBJ1-1, is ETGVTQSPTHLIKTRGQQVTLRCSSQSGHNTVSWYQQALGQGPQFIFQYYREEENGRGNFPPRFSGLQFPNYSSELNVNALELDDSALYLCASRKGQGSGNTEAFFGQGTRLTVV.

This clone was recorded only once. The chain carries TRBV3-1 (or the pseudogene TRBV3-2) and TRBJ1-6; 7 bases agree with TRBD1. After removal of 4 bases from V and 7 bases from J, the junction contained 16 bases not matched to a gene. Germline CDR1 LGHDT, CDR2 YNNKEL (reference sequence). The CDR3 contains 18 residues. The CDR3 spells CASSRGGIQGTVNSPLHF. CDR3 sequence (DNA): TGTGCCAGCAGCCGCGGGGGGATACAGGGGACGGTGAATTCACCCCTCCACTTT.

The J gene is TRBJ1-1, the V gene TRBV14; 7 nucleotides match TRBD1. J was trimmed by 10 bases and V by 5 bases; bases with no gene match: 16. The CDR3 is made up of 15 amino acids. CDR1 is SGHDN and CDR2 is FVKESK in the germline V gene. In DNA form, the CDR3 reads TGTGCCAGCAGCGGTAGTGCGGGGCGCGCAGGGGGAGCTTTCTTT. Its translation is CASSGSAGRAGGAFF.

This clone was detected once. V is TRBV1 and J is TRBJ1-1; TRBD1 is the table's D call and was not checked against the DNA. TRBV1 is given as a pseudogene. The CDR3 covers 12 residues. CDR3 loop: CTSSQFFGATFF. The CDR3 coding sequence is TGCACCAGCAGCCAATTCTTTGGGGCAACTTTCTTT.

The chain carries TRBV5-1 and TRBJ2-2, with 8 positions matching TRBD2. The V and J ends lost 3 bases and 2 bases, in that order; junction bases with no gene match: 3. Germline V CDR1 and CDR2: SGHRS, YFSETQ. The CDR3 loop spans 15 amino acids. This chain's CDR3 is CASSSTSANTGELFF. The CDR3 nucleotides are TGCGCCAGCAGCTCGACTAGCGCAAACACCGGGGAGCTGTTTTTT. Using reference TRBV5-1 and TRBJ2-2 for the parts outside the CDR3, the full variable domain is KAGVTQTPRYLIKTRGQQVTLSCSPISGHRSVSWYQQTPGQGLQFLFEYFSETQRNKGNFPGRFSGRQFSNSRSEMNVSTLELGDSALYLCASSSTSANTGELFFGEGSRLTVL.

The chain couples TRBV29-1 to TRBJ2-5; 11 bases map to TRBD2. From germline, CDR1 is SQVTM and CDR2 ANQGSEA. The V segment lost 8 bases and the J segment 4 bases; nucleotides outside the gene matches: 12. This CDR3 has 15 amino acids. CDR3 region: CSILSGGAGGETQYF. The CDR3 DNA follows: TGCAGCATACTTAGCGGGGGGGCTGGAGGAGAGACCCAGTACTTC. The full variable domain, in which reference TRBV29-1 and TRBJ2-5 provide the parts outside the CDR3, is SAVISQKPSRDICQRGTSLTIQCQVDSQVTMMFWYRQQPGQSLTLIATANQGSEATYESGFVIDKFPISRPNLTFSTLTVSNMSPEDSSIYLCSILSGGAGGETQYFGPGTRLLVL.

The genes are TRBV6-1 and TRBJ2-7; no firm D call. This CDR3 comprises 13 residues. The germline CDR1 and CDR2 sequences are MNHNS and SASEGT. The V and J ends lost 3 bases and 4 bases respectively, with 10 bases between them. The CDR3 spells CASSDQWRYEQYF. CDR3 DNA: TGTGCCAGCAGTGATCAATGGCGGTACGAGCAGTACTTC.

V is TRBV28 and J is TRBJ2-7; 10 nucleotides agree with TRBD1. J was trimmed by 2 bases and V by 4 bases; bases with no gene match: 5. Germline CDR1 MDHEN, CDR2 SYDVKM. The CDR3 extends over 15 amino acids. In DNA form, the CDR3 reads TGTGCCAGCAGTTCGGGACAGGGGATACCCTACGAGCAGTACTTC. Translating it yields CASSSGQGIPYEQYF.

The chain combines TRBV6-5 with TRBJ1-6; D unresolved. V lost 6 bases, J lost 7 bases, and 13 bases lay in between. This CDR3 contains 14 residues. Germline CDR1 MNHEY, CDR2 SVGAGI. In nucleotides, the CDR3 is TGTGCCAGCAGACCCCGGGGTAGGAATTCACCCCTCCACTTT. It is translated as CASRPRGRNSPLHF.

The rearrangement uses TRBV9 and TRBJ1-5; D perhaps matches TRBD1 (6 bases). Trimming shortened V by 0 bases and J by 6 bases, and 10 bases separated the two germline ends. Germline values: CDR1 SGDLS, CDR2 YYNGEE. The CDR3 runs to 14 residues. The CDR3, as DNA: TGTGCCAGCAGCGTAGATCAGGGGCTTCAGCCCCAGCATTTT. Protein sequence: CASSVDQGLQPQHF.

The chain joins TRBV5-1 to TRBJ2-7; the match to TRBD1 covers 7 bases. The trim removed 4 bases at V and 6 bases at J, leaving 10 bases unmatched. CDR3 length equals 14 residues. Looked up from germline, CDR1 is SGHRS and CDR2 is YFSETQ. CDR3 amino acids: CASSPTGRIGEQYF. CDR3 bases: TGCGCCAGCAGCCCGACAGGGAGAATTGGCGAGCAGTACTTC. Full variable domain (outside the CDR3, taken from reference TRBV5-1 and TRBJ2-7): KAGVTQTPRYLIKTRGQQVTLSCSPISGHRSVSWYQQTPGQGLQFLFEYFSETQRNKGNFPGRFSGRQFSNSRSEMNVSTLELGDSALYLCASSPTGRIGEQYFGPGTRLTVT.

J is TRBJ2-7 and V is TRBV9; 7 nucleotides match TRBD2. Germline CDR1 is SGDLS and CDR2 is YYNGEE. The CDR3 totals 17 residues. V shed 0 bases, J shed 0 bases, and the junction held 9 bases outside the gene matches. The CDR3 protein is CASSVAAGAGDSYEQYF. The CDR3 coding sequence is TGTGCCAGCAGCGTAGCCGCCGGCGCGGGGGACTCCTACGAGCAGTACTTC.

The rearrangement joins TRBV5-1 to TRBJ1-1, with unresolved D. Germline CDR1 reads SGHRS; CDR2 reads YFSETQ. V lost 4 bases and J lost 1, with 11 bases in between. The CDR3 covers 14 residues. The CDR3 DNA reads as TGCGCCAGCAGCCTGGGTGTACAGAACACTGAAGCTTTCTTT. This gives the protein CASSLGVQNTEAFF.

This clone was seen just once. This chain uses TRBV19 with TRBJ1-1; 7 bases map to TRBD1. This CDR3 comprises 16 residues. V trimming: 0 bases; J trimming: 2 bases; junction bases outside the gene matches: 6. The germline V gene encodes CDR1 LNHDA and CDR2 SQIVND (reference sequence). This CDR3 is CASSIDLRQGNTEAFF. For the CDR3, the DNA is TGTGCCAGTAGTATAGATCTGAGACAGGGTAACACTGAAGCTTTCTTT.

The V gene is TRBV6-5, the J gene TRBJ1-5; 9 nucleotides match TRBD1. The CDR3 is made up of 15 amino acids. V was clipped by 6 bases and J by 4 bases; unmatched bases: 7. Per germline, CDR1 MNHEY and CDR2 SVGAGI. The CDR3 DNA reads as TGTGCCAGCAGCCGGGACAGGGTATCGAATCAGCCCCAGCATTTT. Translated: CASSRDRVSNQPQHF.